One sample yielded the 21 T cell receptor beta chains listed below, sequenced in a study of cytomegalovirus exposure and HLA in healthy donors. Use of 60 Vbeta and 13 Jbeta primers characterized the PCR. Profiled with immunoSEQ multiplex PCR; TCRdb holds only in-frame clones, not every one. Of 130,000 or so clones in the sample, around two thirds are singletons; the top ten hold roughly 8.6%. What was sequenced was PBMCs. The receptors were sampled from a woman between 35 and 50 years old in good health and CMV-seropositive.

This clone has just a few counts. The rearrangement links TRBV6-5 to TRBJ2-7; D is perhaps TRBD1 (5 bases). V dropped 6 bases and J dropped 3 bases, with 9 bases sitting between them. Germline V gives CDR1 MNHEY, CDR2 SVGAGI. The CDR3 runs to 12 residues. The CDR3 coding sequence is TGTGCCAGCAGCCCGGACAACTACGAGCAGTACTTC. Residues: CASSPDNYEQYF.

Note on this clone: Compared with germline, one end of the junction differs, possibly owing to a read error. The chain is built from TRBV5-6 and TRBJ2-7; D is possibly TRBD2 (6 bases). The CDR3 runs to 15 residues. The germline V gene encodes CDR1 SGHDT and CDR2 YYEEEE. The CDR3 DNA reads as TGTTCCAGTGGCGGTGGAGGGCATTTTTCCTACGAGCAGTACTTC. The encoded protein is CSSGGGGHFSYEQYF.

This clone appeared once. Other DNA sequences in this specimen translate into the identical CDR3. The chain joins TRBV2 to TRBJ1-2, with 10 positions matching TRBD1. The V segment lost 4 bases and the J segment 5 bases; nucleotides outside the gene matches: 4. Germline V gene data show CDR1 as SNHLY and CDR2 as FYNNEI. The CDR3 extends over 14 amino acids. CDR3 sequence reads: CASSGQGAEYGYTF. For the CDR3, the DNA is TGTGCCAGCAGTGGACAGGGGGCAGAGTATGGCTACACCTTC.

Written as DNA, the CDR3 is TGCGCCAGCAGCTTGATAGGGGGGAACACTGAAGCTTTCTTT. This gives the protein CASSLIGGNTEAFF. The genes are TRBV5-1 and TRBJ1-1; D possibly corresponds to TRBD1 (6 bases). Germline V gene sequence: CDR1 SGHRS, CDR2 YFSETQ. The CDR3 runs 14 residues. V gave up 1 base and J gave up 1 base, with 8 bases separating them.

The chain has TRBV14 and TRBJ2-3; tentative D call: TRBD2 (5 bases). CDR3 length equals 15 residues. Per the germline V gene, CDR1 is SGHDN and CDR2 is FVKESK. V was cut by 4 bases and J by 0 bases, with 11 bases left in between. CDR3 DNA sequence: TGTGCCAGCAGCCGTGACCCGGGGAGCACAGATACGCAGTATTTT. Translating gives CASSRDPGSTDTQYF.

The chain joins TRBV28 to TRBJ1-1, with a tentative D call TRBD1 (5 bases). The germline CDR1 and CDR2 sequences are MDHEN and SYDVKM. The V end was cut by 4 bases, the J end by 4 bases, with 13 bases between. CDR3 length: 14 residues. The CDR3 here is CASSSAGRLTEAFF. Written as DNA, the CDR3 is TGTGCCAGCAGTTCCGCGGGACGCCTCACTGAAGCTTTCTTT.

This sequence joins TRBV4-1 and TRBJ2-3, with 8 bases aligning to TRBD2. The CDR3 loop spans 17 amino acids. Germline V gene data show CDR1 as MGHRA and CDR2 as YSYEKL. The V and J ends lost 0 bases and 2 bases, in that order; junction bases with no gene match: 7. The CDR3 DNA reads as TGCGCCAGCAGCCAAGAGACGCCAGCGGGGGTCACAGATACGCAGTATTTT. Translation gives CASSQETPAGVTDTQYF.

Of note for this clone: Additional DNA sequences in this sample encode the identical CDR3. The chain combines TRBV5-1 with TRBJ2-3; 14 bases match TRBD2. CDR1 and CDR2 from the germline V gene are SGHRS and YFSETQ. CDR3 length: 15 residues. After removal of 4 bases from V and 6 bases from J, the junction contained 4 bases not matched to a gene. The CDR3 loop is CASSPGLAGVDTQYF. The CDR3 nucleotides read TGCGCCAGCAGCCCGGGACTAGCGGGGGTGGATACGCAGTATTTT.

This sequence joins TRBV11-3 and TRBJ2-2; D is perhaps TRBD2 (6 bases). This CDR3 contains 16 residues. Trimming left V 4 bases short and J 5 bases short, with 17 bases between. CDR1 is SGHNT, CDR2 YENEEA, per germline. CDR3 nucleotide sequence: TGTGCCAGCAGCTCCCGGCCCGGGACTTTAACCGGGGAGCTGTTTTTT. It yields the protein CASSSRPGTLTGELFF. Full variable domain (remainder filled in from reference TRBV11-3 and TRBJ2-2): EAGVVQSPRYKIIEKKQPVAFWCNPISGHNTLYWYLQNLGQGPELLIRYENEEAVDDSQLPKDRFSAERLKGVDSTLKIQPAELGDSAVYLCASSSRPGTLTGELFFGEGSRLTVL.

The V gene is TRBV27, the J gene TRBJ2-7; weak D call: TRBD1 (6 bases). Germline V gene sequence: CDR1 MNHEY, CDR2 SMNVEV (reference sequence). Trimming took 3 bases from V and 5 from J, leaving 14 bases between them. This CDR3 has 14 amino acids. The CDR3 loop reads CASSFHRDTHEQYF. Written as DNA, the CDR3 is TGTGCCAGCAGTTTTCACCGGGACACGCACGAGCAGTACTTC.

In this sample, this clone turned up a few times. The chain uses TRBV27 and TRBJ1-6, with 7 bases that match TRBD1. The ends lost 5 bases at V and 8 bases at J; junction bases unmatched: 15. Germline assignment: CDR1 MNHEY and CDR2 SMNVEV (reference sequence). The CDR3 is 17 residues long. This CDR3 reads CASSATPGQQNHSPLHF. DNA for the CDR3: TGTGCCAGCAGTGCAACCCCGGGACAGCAGAATCATTCACCCCTCCACTTT.

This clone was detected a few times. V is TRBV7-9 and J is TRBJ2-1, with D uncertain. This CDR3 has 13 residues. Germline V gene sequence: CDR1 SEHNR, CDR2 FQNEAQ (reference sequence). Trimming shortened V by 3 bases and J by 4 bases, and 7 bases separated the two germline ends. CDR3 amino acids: CASSFWAYNEQFF. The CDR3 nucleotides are TGTGCCAGCAGCTTTTGGGCTTACAATGAGCAGTTCTTC.

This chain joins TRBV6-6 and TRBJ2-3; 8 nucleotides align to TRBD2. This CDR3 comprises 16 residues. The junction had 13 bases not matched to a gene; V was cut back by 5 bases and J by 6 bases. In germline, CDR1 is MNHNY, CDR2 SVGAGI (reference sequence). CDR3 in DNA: TGTGCCAGCAGTCCCCAGGTCAGCGGGGGCAGGGATACGCAGTATTTT. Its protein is CASSPQVSGGRDTQYF.

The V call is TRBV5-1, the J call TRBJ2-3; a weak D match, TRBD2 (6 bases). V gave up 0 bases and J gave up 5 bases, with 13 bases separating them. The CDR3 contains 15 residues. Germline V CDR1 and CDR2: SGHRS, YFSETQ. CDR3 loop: CASSLARGGVDTQYF. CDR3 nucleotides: TGCGCCAGCAGCTTGGCGAGGGGAGGAGTAGATACGCAGTATTTT.

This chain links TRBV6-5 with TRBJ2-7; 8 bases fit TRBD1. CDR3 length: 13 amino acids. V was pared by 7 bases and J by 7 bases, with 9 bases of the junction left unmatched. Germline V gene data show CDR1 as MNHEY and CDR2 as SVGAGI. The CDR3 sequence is CASTDRAAGEQYF. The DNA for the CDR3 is TGTGCCAGCACGGACAGGGCGGCGGGGGAGCAGTACTTC.

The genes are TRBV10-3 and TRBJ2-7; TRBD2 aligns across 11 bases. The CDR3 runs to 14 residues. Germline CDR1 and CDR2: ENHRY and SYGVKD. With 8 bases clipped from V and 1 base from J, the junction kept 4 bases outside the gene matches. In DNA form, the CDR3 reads TGTGCCATCTCGGCTAGCGGGAGGTCCTACGAGCAGTACTTC. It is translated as CAISASGRSYEQYF.

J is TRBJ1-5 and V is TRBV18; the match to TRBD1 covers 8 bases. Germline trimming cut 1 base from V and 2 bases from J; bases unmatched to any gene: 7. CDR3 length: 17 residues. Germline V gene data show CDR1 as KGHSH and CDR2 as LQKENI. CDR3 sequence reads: CASSPRGQGAGNQPQHF. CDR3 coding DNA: TGTGCCAGCTCACCACGAGGTCAGGGGGCGGGCAATCAGCCCCAGCATTTT.

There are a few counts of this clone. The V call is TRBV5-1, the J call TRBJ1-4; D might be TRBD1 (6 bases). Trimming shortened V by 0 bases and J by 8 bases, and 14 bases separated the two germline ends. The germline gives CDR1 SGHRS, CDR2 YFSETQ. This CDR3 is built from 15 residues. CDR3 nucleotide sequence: TGCGCCAGCAGCTTGGGCAATATACAGGGAGAAAAACTGTTTTTT. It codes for CASSLGNIQGEKLFF.

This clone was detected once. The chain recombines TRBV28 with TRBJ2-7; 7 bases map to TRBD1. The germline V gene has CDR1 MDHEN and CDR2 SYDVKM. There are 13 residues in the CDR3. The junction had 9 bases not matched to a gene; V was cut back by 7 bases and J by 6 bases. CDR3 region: CASTRDRAGEQYF. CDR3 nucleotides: TGTGCCAGCACCCGTGACAGGGCCGGCGAGCAGTACTTC. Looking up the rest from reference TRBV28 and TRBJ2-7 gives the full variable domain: DVKVTQSSRYLVKRTGEKVFLECVQDMDHENMFWYRQDPGLGLRLIYFSYDVKMKEKGDIPEGYSVSREKKERFSLILESASTNQTSMYLCASTRDRAGEQYFGPGTRLTVT.

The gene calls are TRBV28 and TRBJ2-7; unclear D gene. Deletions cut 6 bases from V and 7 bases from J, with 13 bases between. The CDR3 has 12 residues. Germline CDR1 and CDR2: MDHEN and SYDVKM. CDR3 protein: CASSVTPGEQYF. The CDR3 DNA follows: TGTGCCAGCAGCGTCACGCCCGGGGAGCAGTACTTC.

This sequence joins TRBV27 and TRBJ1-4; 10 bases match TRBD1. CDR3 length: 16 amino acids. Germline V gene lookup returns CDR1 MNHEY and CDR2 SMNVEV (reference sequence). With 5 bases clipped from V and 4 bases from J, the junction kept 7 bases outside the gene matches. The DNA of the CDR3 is TGTGCCAGCAGTCCCTCGGGACAGGGGTTTAATGAAAAACTGTTTTTT. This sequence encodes CASSPSGQGFNEKLFF.